This T cell receptor beta chain was identified during a study of tumor T cells in aggressive B-cell lymphoma. This CDR3 contains 14 residues. Germline V gene sequence: CDR1 MNHNY, CDR2 SVGAGI (reference sequence). Generated by immunoSEQ multiplex PCR, the TCRdb table keeps only in-frame clones and is missing some. The data show fewer than 300 clones, roughly 80% seen once. This receptor was taken from an adult with diffuse large B cell lymphoma. This chain uses TRBV6-6 with TRBJ1-2; perhaps TRBD1 as D (5 bases). Source material: tumor tissue. CDR3 DNA sequence: TGTGCAGTCGGACAACCCTTGGATTACTATGGCTACACCTTC. It codes for CAVGQPLDYYGYTF.